Given below is one T cell receptor (beta chain) in context. Donors were healthy HIV-negative adults without recently reported acute infections or vaccinations. A split of CD4+ cells into CD45RA+ naive and CD45RA-negative memory subsets was performed. The sample comes from a study of shared clonotypes between healthy human individuals. About the study: Three CD4 naive, three CD4 memory, two CD8 naive and one CD8 memory plate were used per donor.

Trimming took 9 bases from V and 6 from J, leaving 8 bases between them. From germline, CDR1 is SGHDN and CDR2 FVKESK. The CDR3 runs to 10 residues. Here immunoSEQ multiplex PCR was the method, and the copy in TCRdb shows in-frame clones only, minus some. The sample has under 2,500,000 clones, under 97% seen once. This sequence originates from a man in his late teens or twenties in good health. The chain combines TRBV14 with TRBJ1-1, with D maybe TRBD1 (6 bases). Sequencing was carried out using naive CD4+ T cells sorted from blood. Subset of the sample: CD45RA+ positively selected. The CDR3 DNA follows: TGTGCCAGAAGGGGGGCTGAAGCTTTCTTT. Translating it yields CARRGAEAFF.